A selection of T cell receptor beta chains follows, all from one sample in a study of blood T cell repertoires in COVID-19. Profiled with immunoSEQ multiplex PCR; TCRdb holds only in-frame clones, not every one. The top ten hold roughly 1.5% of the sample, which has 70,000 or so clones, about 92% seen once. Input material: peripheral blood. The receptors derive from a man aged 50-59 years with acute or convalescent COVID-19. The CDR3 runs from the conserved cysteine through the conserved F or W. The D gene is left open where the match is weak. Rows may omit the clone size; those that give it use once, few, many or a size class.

TGTGCCAGCAGCCAAGATCGGGACATCTACAATGAGCAGTTCTTC CASSQDRDIYNEQFF TRBV3-1/TRBV3-2 - TRBJ2-1 -
TGTGCCAGCAGCCCCGTCGGGGGTCTGGGCGAGCAGTTCTTC CASSPVGGLGEQFF TRBV13 - TRBJ2-1 once
TGTGCCAGCAGCTTAGAGGCAGGGTCTCCGTACGAGCAGTACTTC CASSLEAGSPYEQYF TRBV7-2 - TRBJ2-7 -
TGTGCCAGCAGCTTAGGACAGGGGATCTCTGGGGCCAACGTCCTGACTTTC CASSLGQGISGANVLTF TRBV7-3 TRBD1 TRBJ2-6 -
TGTGCCAGCAGTGGGGCTCTACTCGGGGAGCTGTTTTTT CASSGALLGELFF TRBV27 - TRBJ2-2 -
TGTGCCAGTAGTATAGATTTGAGGGTTGAGCCCCAGCATTTT CASSIDLRVEPQHF TRBV19 - TRBJ1-5 -
TGTGCCAGCAGCCTATTGGCTAGCGGATATTCCTACGAGCAGTACTTC CASSLLASGYSYEQYF TRBV7-9 TRBD2 TRBJ2-7 -
TGTGCCAGCAGCGAGCGGGTGATCACAGATACGCAGTATTTT CASSERVITDTQYF TRBV2 - TRBJ2-3 once
TGTGCCATCAGTGATGACAGGGGGTATGGCTACACCTTC CAISDDRGYGYTF TRBV10-3 TRBD1 TRBJ1-2 -
TGTGCCAGCAGTTTTAGAGGTGGGGCTACTGAAGCTTTCTTT CASSFRGGATEAFF TRBV28 - TRBJ1-1 -
TGTGCCAGCAGCTTAGGCGGGGGGCGTGCGGATACGCAGTATTTT CASSLGGGRADTQYF TRBV7-9 TRBD2 TRBJ2-3 -
TGTGCCAGTAGATGGGGATACAGGGGAACTGAAGCTTTCTTT CASRWGYRGTEAFF TRBV19 TRBD1 TRBJ1-1 -
TGTGCCAGCAGCCGGACAGGCACTGAAGCTTTCTTT CASSRTGTEAFF TRBV6-5 TRBD1 TRBJ1-1 -
TGTGCCAGTAGGGAGGACAGAACCTATAGCAATCAGCCCCAGCATTTT CASREDRTYSNQPQHF TRBV19 - TRBJ1-5 -
TGTGCCAGTAGTTCGAACTTGGGGACAGGGGGCGCGGGGTTAGAAAAACTGTTTTTT CASSSNLGTGGAGLEKLFF TRBV19 TRBD1 TRBJ1-4 -
TGTGCCAGCACCAAGAAGACAGGTCCGAACACTGAAGCTTTCTTT CASTKKTGPNTEAFF TRBV7-6 - TRBJ1-1 -
TGTGCCAGCAGCCAAGACCCCGGACAGGGGGTGTATGACACTGAAGCTTTCTTT CASSQDPGQGVYDTEAFF TRBV3-1/TRBV3-2 TRBD1 TRBJ1-1 -
TGCAGCGTCGACCGGGACAGGGGAGAGACCCAGTACTTC CSVDRDRGETQYF TRBV29-1 TRBD1 TRBJ2-5 -
TGCGCCAGCAGCCCCCAGGGGGGAAGCAATCAGCCCCAGCATTTT CASSPQGGSNQPQHF TRBV4-1 TRBD1 TRBJ1-5 -
TGTGCCAGCAGCCAAGAGACAGGGATTTTCAATCAGCCCCAGCATTTT CASSQETGIFNQPQHF TRBV4-2 TRBD1 TRBJ1-5 -
TGTGCCAGCAGCCCGGACAGGGCGAGCAATCAGCCCCAGCATTTT CASSPDRASNQPQHF TRBV7-9 TRBD1 TRBJ1-5 -
TGTGCCATCAGTGAGGACAGGGCGGCTAATGAAAAACTGTTTTTT CAISEDRAANEKLFF TRBV10-3 TRBD1 TRBJ1-4 -
TGTGCCAGCAGCCCCTTGGAGGGACAGCCCCAGCATTTT CASSPLEGQPQHF TRBV14 - TRBJ1-5 -
TGTGCCAGCAGTTTATACAGGGAGGGCCAGGTCATGAACACTGAAGCTTTCTTT CASSLYREGQVMNTEAFF TRBV28 - TRBJ1-1 -
TGTGCCAGCAGCCAAGCTAGTCTCGGTATTCAGTACTTC CASSQASLGIQYF TRBV3-1/TRBV3-2 - TRBJ2-5 -
TGTGCCAGCAGCCTCTCGGGGGATGAAGCTTTCTTT CASSLSGDEAFF TRBV28 - TRBJ1-1 once
TGCAGTGCTAGTACACAGGGAACTGGGGCCAACGTCCTGACTTTC CSASTQGTGANVLTF TRBV20-1 - TRBJ2-6 -
TGTGCCAGCAGCTTATTCCGCGGGGTAAATGAAAAACTGTTTTTT CASSLFRGVNEKLFF TRBV11-2 - TRBJ1-4 -
TGTGCCAGCAGTGAGAGGGTATTCGGTCGGGCTAGCACAGATACGCAGTATTTT CASSERVFGRASTDTQYF TRBV6-1 - TRBJ2-3 -